This T cell receptor (beta chain) was found in a study of post-analysis software for immune sequencing data (dated by TCRdb to about 2015). Background on the whole study: Disease courses on record covered relapsing-remitting, secondary progressive and progressive-relapsing multiple sclerosis, though some patients had no subtype annotation. The patient repertoires were compared against about a dozen previously published healthy control repertoires obtained from donors aged about 6 to 25 years. A subset of samples was prepared in parallel using single-end sample barcoding, then pooled and co-amplified after Illumina adapter ligation. General findings and caveats noted by the study authors: Significantly lower normalized Chao1 diversity was found in multiple sclerosis patients than in controls, suggesting substantial peripheral T-cell clonal expansion. When samples were clustered directly using the F measure, samples prepared in the same batch co-clustered strongly, which prompted a batch-effect correction. The control group was slightly older than the multiple sclerosis patient group. Significantly higher frequencies in patients than in controls were found for roughly 5 TRBV segments, including TRBV5-6, TRBV5-1 and TRBV20-1.

As to this clonotype: Its antigen is not yet known. No base-level quality is on record; no much larger clone is a single base apart.

The library was built by means of PCR. Sequencing was performed on an Illumina HiSeq 2500. To reduce PCR and sequencing biases, unique molecular identifiers were incorporated into the TCR beta cDNA libraries. About 0.5 million cDNA molecules were obtained for every 1 to 10 million input T cells, so each molecule roughly corresponded to one T cell. The same protocol used for the earlier healthy control dataset was applied to prepare and sequence the patient libraries. Within a given batch, samples were prepared together, multiplexed and sequenced on the same HiSeq lane. Processing in the source paper ran as follows. MIGEC was used to process the raw barcoded reads, and molecular identifier groups with only a single read were discarded before consensus assembly and CDR3 extraction. VDJtools was used for post-analysis of the clonotype tables, with diversity normalized by down-sampling every dataset to the smallest sample size. Repertoire overlap clustering matched CDR3 amino acid but not nucleotide sequences to correct batch-related cross-sample contamination. TCRdb's own reprocessing of the public reads used fastp at Q25 and MiXCR and kept productive beta chains. One record per CDR3 amino acid sequence lists the most common genes and DNA. The V and J calls, along with clone size, are taken from TCRdb and not from the paper's own processing. The sample includes about 460,000 distinct CDR3 sequences, with 45% observed a single time. The ten largest account for around an eighth of the sample.

From cysteine to phenylalanine, the CDR3 is 15 amino acids long. CDR3 DNA only is kept here, 45 bases in frame from base 1. The germline V gene sets CDR1 to SGHDT and CDR2 to YYEEEE. To demonstrate the VDJtools post-analysis software, the study profiled TCR beta repertoires from the peripheral blood of around 13 young patients with multiple sclerosis. The patients with multiple sclerosis were children and adolescents between about 6 and 17 years of age. The source is a girl aged 5-17 years with multiple sclerosis. What was sequenced was blood. The chain is encoded by TRBV5-6 joined to TRBJ2-1, with 7 middle bases fitting TRBD1. The DNA end is a closer match to TRBJ2-7, so the J assignment may be wrong. The DNA sequence follows: TGTGCCAGCAGCGGTTACAGGGGCTCCTACAATGAGCAGTACTTC. Its product reads: CASSGYRGSYNEQYF.